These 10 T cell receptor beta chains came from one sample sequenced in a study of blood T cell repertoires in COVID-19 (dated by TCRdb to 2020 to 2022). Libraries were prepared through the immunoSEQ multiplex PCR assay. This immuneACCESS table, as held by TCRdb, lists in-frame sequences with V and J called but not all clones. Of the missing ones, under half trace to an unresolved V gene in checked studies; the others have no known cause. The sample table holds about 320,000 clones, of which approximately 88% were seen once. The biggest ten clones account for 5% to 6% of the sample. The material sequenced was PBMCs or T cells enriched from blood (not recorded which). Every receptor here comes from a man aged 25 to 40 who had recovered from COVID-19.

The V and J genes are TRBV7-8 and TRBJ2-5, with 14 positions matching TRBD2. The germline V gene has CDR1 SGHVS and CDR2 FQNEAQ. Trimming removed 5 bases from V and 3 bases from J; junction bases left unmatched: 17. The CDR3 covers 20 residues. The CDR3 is CASSTLTDFWGLAGEETQYF. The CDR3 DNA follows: TGTGCCAGCAGCACATTAACTGACTTCTGGGGACTAGCGGGGGAAGAGACCCAGTACTTC.

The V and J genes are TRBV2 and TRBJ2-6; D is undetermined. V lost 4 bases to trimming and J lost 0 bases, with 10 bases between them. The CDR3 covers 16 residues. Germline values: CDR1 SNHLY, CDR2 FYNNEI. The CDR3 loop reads CASSGQQFSGANVLTF. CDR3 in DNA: TGTGCCAGCAGTGGACAACAGTTCTCTGGGGCCAACGTCCTGACTTTC.

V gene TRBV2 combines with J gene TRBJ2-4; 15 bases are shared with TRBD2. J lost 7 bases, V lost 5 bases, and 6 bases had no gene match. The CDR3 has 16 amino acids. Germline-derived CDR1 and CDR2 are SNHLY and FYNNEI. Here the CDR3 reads CASSPGTSGGRNIQYF. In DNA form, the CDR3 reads TGTGCCAGCAGTCCAGGGACTAGCGGGGGGCGTAACATTCAGTACTTC.

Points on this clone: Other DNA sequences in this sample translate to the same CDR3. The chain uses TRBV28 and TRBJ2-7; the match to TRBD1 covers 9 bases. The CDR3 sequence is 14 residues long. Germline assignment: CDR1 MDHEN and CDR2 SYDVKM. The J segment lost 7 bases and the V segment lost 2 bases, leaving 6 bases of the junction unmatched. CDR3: CASSLQQGAREQYF. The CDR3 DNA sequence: TGTGCCAGCAGTTTACAACAGGGGGCTCGAGAGCAGTACTTC. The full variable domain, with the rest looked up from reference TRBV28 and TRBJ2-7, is DVKVTQSSRYLVKRTGEKVFLECVQDMDHENMFWYRQDPGLGLRLIYFSYDVKMKEKGDIPEGYSVSREKKERFSLILESASTNQTSMYLCASSLQQGAREQYFGPGTRLTVT.

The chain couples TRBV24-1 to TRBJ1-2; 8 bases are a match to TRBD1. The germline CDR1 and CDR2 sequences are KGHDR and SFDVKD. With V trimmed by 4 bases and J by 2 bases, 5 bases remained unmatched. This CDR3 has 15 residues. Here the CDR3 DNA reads TGTGCCACCAGTGACCCTAACAGGGGGAACTATGGCTACACCTTC. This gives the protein CATSDPNRGNYGYTF.

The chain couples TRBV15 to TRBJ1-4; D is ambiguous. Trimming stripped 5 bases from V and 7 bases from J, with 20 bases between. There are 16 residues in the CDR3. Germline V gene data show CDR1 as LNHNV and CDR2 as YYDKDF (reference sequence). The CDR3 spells CATSELGEGRVEKLFF. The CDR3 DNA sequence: TGTGCCACCAGCGAACTTGGGGAGGGCCGGGTTGAAAAACTGTTTTTT.

The CDR3 DNA reads as TGCGCCAGCAGCCAAGAGTTAATGACCAGGGGACAAGAGACCCAGTACTTC. Amino acid sequence: CASSQELMTRGQETQYF. The V call is TRBV4-1, the J call TRBJ2-5, with a possible D match to TRBD1 (6 bases). The V and J ends lost 0 bases and 2 bases respectively, with 16 bases between them. The CDR3 is made up of 17 amino acids. From germline, CDR1 is MGHRA and CDR2 YSYEKL.

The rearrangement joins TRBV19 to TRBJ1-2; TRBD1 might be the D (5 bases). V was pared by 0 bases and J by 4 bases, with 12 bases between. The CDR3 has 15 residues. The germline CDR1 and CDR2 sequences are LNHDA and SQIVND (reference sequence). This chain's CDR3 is CASSIDHQGSYGYTF. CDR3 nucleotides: TGTGCCAGTAGTATAGATCATCAGGGCTCCTATGGCTACACCTTC.

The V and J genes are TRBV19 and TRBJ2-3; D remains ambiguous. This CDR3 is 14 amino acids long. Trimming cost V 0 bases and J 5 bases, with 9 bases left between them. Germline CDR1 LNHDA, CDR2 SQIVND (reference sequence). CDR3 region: CASSIELRRDTQYF. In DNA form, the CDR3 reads TGTGCCAGTAGTATAGAACTAAGGCGAGATACGCAGTATTTT.

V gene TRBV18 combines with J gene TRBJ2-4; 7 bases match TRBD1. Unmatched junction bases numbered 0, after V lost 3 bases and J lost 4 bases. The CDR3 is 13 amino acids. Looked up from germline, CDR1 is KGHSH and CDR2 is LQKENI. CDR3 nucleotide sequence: TGTGCCAGCTCACCGACAGGGAAAAACATTCAGTACTTC. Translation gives CASSPTGKNIQYF.